This T cell receptor beta chain was sequenced for a study of blood T cell repertoires in COVID-19. Study-level information: The United States, Italy and Spain provided the acute and convalescent COVID-19 samples. Sample material is recorded as cDNA or gDNA derived from T cells, B-cell-depleted T cells, or PBMCs.

Methods used by the authors: Counts of nucleated cells, estimated from reference gene primer amplification, were obtained. Repertoires were generated with immunoSEQ multiplex PCR, while TCRdb's copy carries only in-frame clones and drops some. V and J calls and clone size follow that table, whereas D and trimming were derived from the DNA. The sample consists of about 58,000 clones, 80% to 95% of them appearing once. V gave up 3 bases and J gave up 6 bases, with 14 bases separating them. The V gene's germline CDR1 is LNHDA and CDR2 SQIVND (reference sequence). This CDR3 has 14 residues. This receptor was obtained from a man aged 45-65 years with active COVID-19. Sequencing was performed on peripheral blood. This sequence joins TRBV19 and TRBJ1-2; tentatively, D is TRBD1 (6 bases). The CDR3 here is CASSIYWGHDGYTF. As DNA, the CDR3 is TGTGCCAGTAGTATCTATTGGGGGCATGATGGCTACACCTTC.